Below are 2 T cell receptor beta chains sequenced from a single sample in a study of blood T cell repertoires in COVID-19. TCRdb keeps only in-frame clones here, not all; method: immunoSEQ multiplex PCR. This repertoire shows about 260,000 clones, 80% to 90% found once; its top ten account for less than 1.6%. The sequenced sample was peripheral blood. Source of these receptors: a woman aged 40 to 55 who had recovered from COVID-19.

CDR3 residues: CASSISGGTGELFF. The CDR3 DNA is TGTGCCAGTAGTATATCAGGGGGAACCGGGGAGCTGTTTTTT. V is TRBV19 and J is TRBJ2-2; 7 bases align to TRBD1. CDR1 and CDR2 (germline): LNHDA, SQIVND (reference sequence). V gave up 2 bases and J gave up 5 bases; unmatched junction bases: 2. The CDR3 contains 14 residues. The complete variable domain, with remaining parts taken from reference TRBV19 and TRBJ2-2, reads DGGITQSPKYLFRKEGQNVTLSCEQNLNHDAMYWYRQDPGQGLRLIYYSQIVNDFQKGDIAEGYSVSREKKESFPLTVTSAQKNPTAFYLCASSISGGTGELFFGEGSRLTVL.

CDR3 DNA: TGTGCCAGCAGCTCGGGTAGCGGGGGTGGAAATGAGCAGTTCTTC. It encodes CASSSGSGGGNEQFF. The chain links TRBV11-3 to TRBJ2-1; TRBD2 agrees at 9 bases. The CDR3 is 15 residues long. J gave up 7 bases and V 4 bases, and 8 bases lay outside the gene matches. CDR1 and CDR2 (germline): SGHNT, YENEEA.